A selection of T cell receptor beta chains follows, all from one sample in a study of T cells in Graves' hyperthyroidism and ophthalmopathy. TCRdb recomputed calls from the multiplex PCR reads with MiXCR, one row per CDR3 protein. Of a few hundred thousand distinct CDR3 sequences listed, approximately 14% are singletons. The sequenced material came from blood. These receptors were collected from a middle-aged woman with Graves' hyperthyroidism. Each CDR3 is given with its conserved first and last residue.

j_call v_call cdr3_aa
TRBJ2-1 TRBV5-1 CASSPSERQQFF
TRBJ2-1 TRBV7-6 CASSLAPGAGVRNEQFF
TRBJ1-5 TRBV11-3 CASSLVRQRNQPQHF
TRBJ2-7 TRBV11-1 CASSSGQGVFYEQYF
TRBJ2-3 TRBV18 CASSPGLAGVFITDTQYF
TRBJ2-7 TRBV3-1 CASSYDRGHEQYF
TRBJ2-1 TRBV10-2 CASSAGGVLNEQFF
TRBJ1-2 TRBV6-1 CASSATGDLNYGYTF
TRBJ1-1 TRBV27 CASRPGQGVSEAFF
TRBJ2-7 TRBV6-1 CASHGRGSYEQYF
TRBJ2-1 TRBV10-3 CAISESKVARNEQFF
TRBJ1-1 TRBV2 CASSESRQGARLATEAFF
TRBJ2-7 TRBV7-2 CASSTTGGIDEQYF
TRBJ2-5 TRBV6-2/TRBV6-3 CASRGQGAVKGETQYF
TRBJ2-2 TRBV6-2/TRBV6-3 CASRPGLAGVGELFF
TRBJ1-1 TRBV30 CAVGTGTEAFF
TRBJ2-1 TRBV24-1 CATSDSPGLAGGPVNEQFF
TRBJ2-5 TRBV20-1 CSARDSGTQETQYF
TRBJ1-6 TRBV6-5 CASSYRPGTGRSSPLHF
TRBJ2-7 TRBV27 CASSNAHPGLAGPNIYEQYF
TRBJ2-5 TRBV28 CASTLLAGGGETQYF
TRBJ1-1 TRBV6-1 CASRQGAVEAFF
TRBJ1-1 TRBV24-1 CATSDLTGHLNTEAFF
TRBJ2-2 TRBV5-1 CASSLASPGTGELFF